Listed below are T cell receptor beta chains from one sample, sequenced in a study of blood T cell repertoires in COVID-19. This table comes from immunoSEQ multiplex PCR, and its TCRdb copy is limited to in-frame clones, with some not included. This sample has roughly 380,000 clones, with roughly 89% found just once. The specimen was peripheral blood. All receptors derive from a woman between 55 and 75 years old with COVID-19, enrolled during active disease. Each CDR3 is given with its conserved first and last residue. D genes are given only for firm matches.

>.|TRBV12-3/TRBV12-4|TRBJ2-5
CASSFAETQYF
TGTGCCAGCAGTTTTGCGGAGACCCAGTACTTC
>.|TRBV12-3/TRBV12-4|TRBJ1-2
CASSFDIYGYTF
TGTGCCAGCAGCTTCGACATCTATGGCTACACCTTC
>.|TRBV11-2|TRBJ1-1
CASSLVPGESEAFF
TGTGCCAGCAGCTTAGTACCAGGGGAGTCCGAAGCTTTCTTT
>.|TRBV5-1|TRBJ2-3
CASSLVGGYTDTQYF
TGCGCCAGCAGCTTGGTGGGGGGTTACACAGATACGCAGTATTTT
>TRBD1|TRBV4-2|TRBJ1-2
CASSQVSTGGADGYTF
TGTGCCAGCAGCCAAGTTTCCACAGGGGGCGCTGATGGCTACACCTTC
>TRBD1|TRBV19|TRBJ1-2
CASSTKRGQGTIYGYTF
TGTGCCAGTAGTACAAAGCGGGGACAGGGCACCATCTATGGCTACACCTTC
>.|TRBV6-6|TRBJ1-1
CASRYDGTPQEAFF
TGTGCCAGCAGGTATGACGGCACGCCACAGGAAGCTTTCTTT
>.|TRBV7-9|TRBJ2-7
CASSSPVRQDEQYF
TGTGCCAGCAGCTCGCCTGTCCGACAGGACGAGCAGTACTTC
>.|TRBV7-3|TRBJ1-6
CASSLGQSYNSPLHF
TGTGCCAGCAGCTTAGGACAGTCCTATAATTCACCCCTCCACTTT
>.|TRBV6-1|TRBJ1-2
CASSESGSYGYTF
TGTGCCAGCAGTGAATCGGGAAGCTATGGCTACACCTTC
>.|TRBV28|TRBJ2-2
CASSKGGLTGELFF
TGTGCCAGCAGCAAAGGGGGTTTAACCGGGGAGCTGTTTTTT
>.|TRBV27|TRBJ1-3
CASSFREGNTIYF
TGTGCCAGCAGTTTTCGGGAGGGAAACACCATATATTTT
>.|TRBV23-1|TRBJ1-2
CASSLPGTPNYGYTF
TGCGCCAGCAGCCTTCCAGGTACCCCTAACTATGGCTACACCTTC
>TRBD1|TRBV18|TRBJ1-4
CASSPRQGGRNEKLFF
TGTGCCAGCTCACCACGGCAGGGGGGAAGAAATGAAAAACTGTTTTTT
>TRBD1|TRBV24-1|TRBJ1-2
CATLGQGTPDYGYTF
TGTGCCACCCTGGGACAGGGTACCCCCGACTATGGCTACACCTTC
>.|TRBV19|TRBJ1-2
CASTDTGSGYTF
TGTGCCAGTACCGATACAGGGAGTGGCTACACCTTC
>.|TRBV5-1|TRBJ2-7
CASSLGGVGGYEQYF
TGCGCCAGCAGCTTGGGAGGGGTGGGAGGCTACGAGCAGTACTTC
>.|TRBV7-8|TRBJ1-2
CASSSARSYGYTF
TGTGCCAGCAGCTCCGCCAGGTCCTATGGCTACACCTTC